The source of this T cell receptor beta chain is a study of cytomegalovirus exposure and HLA in healthy donors. Findings of the study overall: Reports showed the classifier diagnosing cytomegalovirus status with high specificity and sensitivity. In a later analysis, at a false discovery rate of 0.05, fewer than 20,000 TCR beta sequences matched HLA alleles. In terms of immune exposure information, only CMV serostatus was available.

It was with 60 Vbeta and 13 Jbeta primers that the PCR ran. Some clones are missing from TCRdb's copy, which holds only in-frame ones; the method was immunoSEQ multiplex PCR. This table holds 60,000 to 65,000 clones, approximately 87% found once. This clone was counted once. Antigen unknown. Material for sequencing was PBMCs. This clonotype was obtained from a man between 18 and 35 years old in good health and CMV-seronegative.

CDR3 bases: TGTGCCAGCAGTCCCCTGGACAGGGGGAAAGGCTACACCTTC. This gives the protein CASSPLDRGKGYTF. The genes are TRBV28 and TRBJ1-2, with TRBD1 identical over 10 bases. Germline V lookup: CDR1 MDHEN, CDR2 SYDVKM. This CDR3 has 14 residues. With 5 bases clipped from V and 8 bases from J, the junction kept 8 bases outside the gene matches.